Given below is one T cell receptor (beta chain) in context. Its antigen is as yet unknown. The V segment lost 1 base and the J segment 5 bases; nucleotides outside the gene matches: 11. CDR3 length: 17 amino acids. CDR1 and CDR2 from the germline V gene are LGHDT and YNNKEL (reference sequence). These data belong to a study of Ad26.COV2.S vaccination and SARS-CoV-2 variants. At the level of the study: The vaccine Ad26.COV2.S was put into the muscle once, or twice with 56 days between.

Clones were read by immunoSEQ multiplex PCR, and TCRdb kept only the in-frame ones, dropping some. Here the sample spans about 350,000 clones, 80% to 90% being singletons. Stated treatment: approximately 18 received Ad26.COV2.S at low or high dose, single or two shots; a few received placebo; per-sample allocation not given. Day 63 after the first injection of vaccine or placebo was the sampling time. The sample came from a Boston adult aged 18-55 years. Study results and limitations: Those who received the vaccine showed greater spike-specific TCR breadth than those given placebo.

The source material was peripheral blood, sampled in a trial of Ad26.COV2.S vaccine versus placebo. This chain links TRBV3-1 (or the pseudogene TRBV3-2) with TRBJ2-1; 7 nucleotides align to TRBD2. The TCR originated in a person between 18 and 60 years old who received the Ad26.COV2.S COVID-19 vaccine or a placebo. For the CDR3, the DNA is TGTGCCAGCAGCCAAGGGTTCCGACTAGCTCGAGACAATGAGCAGTTCTTC. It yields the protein CASSQGFRLARDNEQFF.